Sequencing of this T cell receptor beta chain was carried out in a study of identical twins (dated by TCRdb to the mid-2010s). Looking at the study overall: The study deep-sequenced TCR alpha and beta repertoires from monozygotic twins, unrelated adults of various ages and cord blood to test whether fetal clonotypes persist. To rule out contamination, replicate twin experiments were performed at different times with different library preparation protocols. The paper as a whole reports these results and caveats: Because the same donors could not be followed over many years, conclusions were based on cross-sectional statistical analysis. Compared with coincidental sharing between unrelated individuals, out-of-frame TCR alpha sequences shared between twins had an excess of sequences with low generation probability. Invariant T cells such as MAIT and iNKT could partly confound zero-insertion analyses, although diverse VJ usage argued against such confounding for most clonotypes. Recombination models systematically underestimated out-of-frame TCR alpha sharing in monozygotic twins but agreed with sharing between unrelated individuals. Fewer insertions were carried by abundant cord blood beta clonotypes, a similar but weaker trend appeared in young adult naive repertoires, and no such trend appeared in memory repertoires. A weaker excess of twin sharing was found in beta out-of-frame sequences because the signal-to-noise ratio was lowered by fewer shared sequences.

Library construction relied on 5' RACE. The listed sequencing device is Illumina HiSeq 2000. A universal primer binding site was added through template switching, and the final cDNA carried a unique molecular identifier so that TCR cDNA molecules could be counted accurately. Specific primers in the conserved constant-segment region were used to synthesize first-strand cDNA for the TCR alpha and beta chains. To control for contamination, every cDNA library carried two barcodes: a SMART-Mk sample barcode plus Illumina barcodes. TruSeq adapter sequences along with Illumina sample barcodes were introduced in two successive PCR steps. Sequencing of the TCR alpha and beta cDNA libraries was done on the Illumina HiSeq platform using custom primers. The authors processed their data as follows. MiGEC processed the raw reads to extract unique molecular identifiers, while MiXCR was used to determine the CDR3 positions. Recombination models were inferred per individual with the repgenHMM and IGoR tools using an EM algorithm. Shared clonotypes were analyzed with the tcR package in R, and sharing was normalized by the product of cloneset sizes. To study raw recombination without the effects of thymic and clonal selection, out-of-frame nonproductive sequences were analyzed. Through fastp at Q25 and MiXCR, TCRdb rebuilt clones from the public reads, retaining in-frame beta chains. Each entry is one CDR3 protein sequence, shown with its most common DNA and genes. TCRdb, rather than the study authors, made the V and J calls. For this sample the table gives around 690,000 distinct CDR3 sequences, of which 21% were detected only once. The top ten hold around 4.5% of the sample.

All donors were healthy Caucasians. Three pairs of female monozygotic twins, all aged roughly 18 to 29 years, were included in the twin cohort. RNA for TCR libraries was isolated from peripheral blood mononuclear cells. From the cysteine up to the phenylalanine, the CDR3 has a length of 13 residues. CDR3 DNA only is kept here, 39 bases in frame from base 1. Taken from the germline V gene (reference sequence), the CDR1 and CDR2 loops are LGHDT and YNNKEL. The germline ends are 7 bases apart after V is trimmed by 1 base and J by 4 bases. This clonotype was picked up many times. The specificity of this receptor is unknown. No base-level quality is on record; no much larger clone is a single base apart. Separately, the same data were catalogued under a study of T cells expressing NK-cell markers. The second study reports: TCR beta-chain repertoires were profiled in sorted CD3+CD56+NKG2C+, CD3+CD56+NKG2C- and CD3+CD56-NKG2C+ T-cell subsets from about 8 donors. Among the eight sequenced donors, seven were HCMV-seropositive and one was HCMV-seronegative. In several experiments an anti-gammadeltaTCR antibody was added to restrict sorting to alphabetaTCR-expressing T cells. In six donors, the dominant CD3+CD56+NKG2C+ clonotypes ranked among the top 10 CD8+ clonotypes, making up roughly 1.0-7.0% of CD8+ T cells. Those dominant clonotypes were again the most abundant among CD3+CD56-NKG2C+ cells in a handful of donors, at about 28.3-65%. It remained unclear whether the expanded NKG2C-expressing T cell clones were specific for HCMV antigens. The eight sequenced donors were randomly selected healthy volunteers, three men and five women. HCMV-specific IgG was detected in serum with a commercial ELISA kit to determine HCMV serostatus. For five or six donors, bulk peripheral blood T-cell repertoires were also sequenced from unsorted PBMC. Reads were demultiplexed and grouped by UMI with MIGEC, and clonotypes were assembled and quantified with MiTCR. To remove erroneous sequences, TCR cDNA sequences were retained only when supported by two or more reads. Downstream repertoire analysis used the tcR package, and clonotypes were matched across fractions by CDR3 nucleotide sequence plus V segment. VDJmatch was used to annotate antigen specificity against VDJdb, with one amino acid substitution in CDR3 permitted.

Sequenced: PBMCs. The source is a young woman in good health. The chain is assembled from TRBV3-1 and TRBJ1-1, with the D gene not clear enough to name. The CDR3 region has the sequence CASSQGAFTEAFF. The sequenced DNA is TGTGCCAGCAGCCAAGGGGCCTTCACTGAAGCTTTCTTT.